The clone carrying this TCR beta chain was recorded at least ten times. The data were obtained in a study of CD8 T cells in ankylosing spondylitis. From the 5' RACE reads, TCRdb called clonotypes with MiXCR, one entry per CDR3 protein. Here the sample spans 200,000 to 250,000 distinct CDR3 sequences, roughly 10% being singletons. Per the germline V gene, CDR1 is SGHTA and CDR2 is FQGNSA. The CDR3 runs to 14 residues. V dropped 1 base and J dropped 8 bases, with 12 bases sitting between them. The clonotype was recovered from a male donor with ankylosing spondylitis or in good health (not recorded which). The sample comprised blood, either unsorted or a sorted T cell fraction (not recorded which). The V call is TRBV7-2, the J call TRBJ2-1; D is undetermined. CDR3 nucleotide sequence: TGTGCCAGCAGCTTAGGTGAAATCCCCCATGAGCAGTTCTTC. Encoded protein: CASSLGEIPHEQFF.